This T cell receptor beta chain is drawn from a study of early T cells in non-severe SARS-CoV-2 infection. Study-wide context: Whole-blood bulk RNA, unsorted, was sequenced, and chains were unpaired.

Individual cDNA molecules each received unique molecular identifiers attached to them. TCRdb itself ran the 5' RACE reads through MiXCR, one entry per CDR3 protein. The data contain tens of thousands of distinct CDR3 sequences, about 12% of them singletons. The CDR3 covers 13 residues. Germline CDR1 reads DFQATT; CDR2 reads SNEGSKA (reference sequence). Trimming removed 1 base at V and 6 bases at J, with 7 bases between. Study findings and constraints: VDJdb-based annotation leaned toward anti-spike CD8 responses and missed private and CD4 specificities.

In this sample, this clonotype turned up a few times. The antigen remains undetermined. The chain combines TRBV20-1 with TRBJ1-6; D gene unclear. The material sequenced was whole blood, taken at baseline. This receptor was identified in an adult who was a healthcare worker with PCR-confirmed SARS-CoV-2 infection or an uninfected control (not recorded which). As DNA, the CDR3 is TGCAGTGCTAGAGGGGGAGCTAATTCACCCCTCCACTTT. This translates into CSARGGANSPLHF.